Following are 29 T cell receptor beta chains from one sample sequenced in a study of T cells in localized non-small cell lung cancer. Measured with immunoSEQ multiplex PCR; TCRdb has only the in-frame clones, and not every one. The sample has some 72,000 clones; 84% are singletons. The sequenced sample was peripheral blood, obtained before any cancer treatment. The source of these receptors is a man aged 40-75 years with stage I lung adenocarcinoma.

V gene TRBV29-1 combines with J gene TRBJ2-5; D possibly corresponds to TRBD2 (6 bases). V gave up 4 bases and J gave up 2 bases, with 14 bases separating them. The germline V gene has CDR1 SQVTM and CDR2 ANQGSEA. CDR3 length: 14 residues. The CDR3 DNA reads TGCAGCGTTGTCTCGGGGGTAGGGCAAGAGACCCAGTACTTC. Amino acids: CSVVSGVGQETQYF.

The chain uses TRBV14 and TRBJ2-1; maybe TRBD1 (6 bases). The length of the CDR3 is 15 residues. The V gene lost 4 bases and the J gene lost 2 bases, with 12 bases spanning the gap. Germline CDR1 SGHDN, CDR2 FVKESK. CDR3 nucleotide sequence: TGTGCCAGCAGCCTGTACCAGGGGCCCTACAATGAGCAGTTCTTC. Residues: CASSLYQGPYNEQFF.

This chain joins TRBV5-8 and TRBJ2-7; D might be TRBD1 (6 bases). This CDR3 has 15 residues. V lost 2 bases to trimming and J lost 0 bases, with 12 bases between them. The germline V gene has CDR1 SGHTS and CDR2 YDEGEE. CDR3 amino acids: CASSFGQLSSYEQYF. CDR3 bases: TGTGCCAGCAGCTTTGGACAGCTTTCCTCCTACGAGCAGTACTTC.

The CDR3 spells CSVGLAGTNVLTF. In DNA, the CDR3 is TGCAGCGTTGGACTAGCGGGAACCAACGTCCTGACTTTC. J is TRBJ2-6 and V is TRBV29-1; 11 bases agree with TRBD2. The junction had 1 base not matched to a gene; V was cut back by 4 bases and J by 8 bases. Germline V CDR1 and CDR2: SQVTM, ANQGSEA. This CDR3 is 13 amino acids long.

The rearrangement links TRBV6-5 to TRBJ1-1; no reliable D call. The CDR3 is 15 amino acids. CDR1 is MNHEY, CDR2 SVGAGI, per germline. The V end was cut by 5 bases, the J end by 0 bases, with 13 bases between. As DNA, the CDR3 is TGTGCCAGCAGTCCCTCGGGAGTCATGAACACTGAAGCTTTCTTT. Translated, it gives CASSPSGVMNTEAFF.

The gene calls are TRBV2 and TRBJ1-4; D unresolved. The CDR3 runs to 14 residues. The ends were cut back, 6 bases at V and 8 bases at J, with 16 bases in the middle. Germline loops: CDR1 SNHLY, CDR2 FYNNEI. CDR3: CASSRTSTREKLFF. The CDR3 coding sequence is TGTGCCAGCAGCCGGACCTCCACCCGGGAAAAACTGTTTTTT.

The chain is built from TRBV4-3 and TRBJ2-1; 7 bases match TRBD2. V shed 0 bases, J shed 2 bases, and the junction held 7 bases outside the gene matches. The CDR3 contains 17 residues. CDR1 and CDR2 (germline): LGHNA, YSLEER. In nucleotides, the CDR3 is TGCGCCAGCAGCCAAGATAGGGCTAGCGGCGCCTACAATGAGCAGTTCTTC. Protein: CASSQDRASGAYNEQFF.

The chain recombines TRBV25-1 with TRBJ2-3; no definite D call. V lost 6 bases, J lost 3 bases, and 4 bases lay in between. Germline-derived CDR1 and CDR2 are MGHDK and SYGVNS. The CDR3 totals 11 residues. The CDR3 region is CASRRTDTQYF. CDR3 nucleotide sequence: TGTGCCAGCAGGCGTACAGATACGCAGTATTTT.

V is TRBV7-9 and J is TRBJ2-7, with TRBD1 matching over 7 bases. CDR3 length equals 15 residues. Germline lookup yields CDR1 SEHNR and CDR2 FQNEAQ (reference sequence). With V trimmed by 0 bases and J by 2 bases, 4 bases remained unmatched. The CDR3 nucleotides read TGTGCCAGCAGCTTAGCGGGGACAGCCGCCTACGAGCAGTACTTC. Translating it yields CASSLAGTAAYEQYF.

The rearrangement links TRBV5-6 to TRBJ2-2; D is ambiguous. Germline CDR1 reads SGHDT; CDR2 reads YYEEEE. V was pared by 1 base and J by 0 bases, with 10 bases between. This CDR3 spans 16 amino acids. The CDR3 region is CASSLYTAPNTGELFF. CDR3 nucleotide sequence: TGTGCCAGCAGCTTGTACACAGCCCCGAACACCGGGGAGCTGTTTTTT.

The rearrangement joins TRBV10-1 to TRBJ2-7; D is tentatively TRBD1 or TRBD2 (5 bases each). Trimming took off 8 bases at V and 2 bases at J, with 19 bases between the two ends. The V gene's germline CDR1 is WNHNN and CDR2 SYGVQD (reference sequence). CDR3 length: 15 amino acids. DNA of the CDR3: TGCGCCAGCTCCACCCCGCACGGGACCCCCTACGAGCAGTACTTC. Its translation is CASSTPHGTPYEQYF.

The rearrangement links TRBV29-1 to TRBJ2-3; D is possibly TRBD1 or TRBD2 (6 bases each). Trimming took off 1 base at V and 2 bases at J, with 16 bases between the two ends. The germline gives CDR1 SQVTM, CDR2 ANQGSEA. CDR3 length: 16 amino acids. The CDR3 reads CSVEGGRGGHTDTQYF. The CDR3 DNA reads TGCAGCGTTGAAGGGGGCAGGGGAGGACACACAGATACGCAGTATTTT.

The chain has TRBV6-6 and TRBJ2-7; no clear D gene. The CDR3 has 13 residues. Germline V CDR1 and CDR2: MNHNY, SVGAGI (reference sequence). V shed 0 bases and J shed 1 base, with 4 bases lying between them. The CDR3 region has the DNA TGTGCCAGCAGTTACTCTAAGTCCTACGAGCAGTACTTC. Translated, it gives CASSYSKSYEQYF.

V and J are TRBV5-1 and TRBJ2-1; 10 bases fit TRBD1. Losses at the gene ends were 4 bases for V and 5 bases for J; bases not matched to a gene: 9. The V gene's germline CDR1 is SGHRS and CDR2 YFSETQ. This CDR3 is built from 16 residues. CDR3 loop: CASSKVGQGKDNEQFF. The CDR3, as DNA: TGCGCCAGCAGCAAAGTGGGACAGGGGAAGGACAATGAGCAGTTCTTC.

The rearrangement links TRBV18 to TRBJ2-7; D may be TRBD1 (6 bases). CDR1 and CDR2 (germline): KGHSH, LQKENI. V shed 2 bases and J shed 3 bases, with 14 bases lying between them. The length of the CDR3 is 15 residues. The CDR3 DNA follows: TGTGCCAGCTCACCAGGGACAAGGGCCAGCTACGAGCAGTACTTC. It specifies CASSPGTRASYEQYF.

CDR3 sequence (DNA): TGTGCCAGCGGGGGTGAGTTGGGAGAGACCCAGTACTTC. It is translated as CASGGELGETQYF. The V and J genes are TRBV27 and TRBJ2-5, with D perhaps TRBD1 or TRBD2 (5 bases each). Trimming shortened V by 8 bases and J by 4 bases, and 14 bases separated the two germline ends. The CDR3 contains 13 residues. The V gene's germline CDR1 is MNHEY and CDR2 SMNVEV (reference sequence).

This clone was detected only once. The chain recombines TRBV7-9 with TRBJ2-1, with 10 bases that match TRBD1. The junction had 3 bases not matched to a gene; V was cut back by 5 bases and J by 8 bases. Germline assignment: CDR1 SEHNR and CDR2 FQNEAQ (reference sequence). The CDR3 has 13 residues. CDR3 protein: CASSPDRGDEQFF. CDR3 in DNA: TGTGCCAGCAGCCCGGACAGGGGGGATGAGCAGTTCTTC. Filled out from reference TRBV7-9 and TRBJ2-1, the complete variable domain reads DTGVSQNPRHKITKRGQNVTFRCDPISEHNRLYWYRQTLGQGPEFLTYFQNEAQLEKSRLLSDRFSAERPKGSFSTLEIQRTEQGDSAMYLCASSPDRGDEQFFGPGTRLTVL.

This clone appeared once. The J gene is TRBJ2-5, the V gene TRBV5-1, with TRBD2 identical over 11 bases. This CDR3 has 16 amino acids. Germline lookup yields CDR1 SGHRS and CDR2 YFSETQ. The V gene end was trimmed by 4 bases and the J gene end by 2 bases; junction bases not matched to a gene: 7. CDR3 sequence reads: CASSIGLAGSQETQYF. The CDR3 nucleotides are TGCGCCAGCAGCATAGGACTAGCGGGCTCACAAGAGACCCAGTACTTC.

This clone occurred a few times. The chain links TRBV7-9 to TRBJ2-7; unclear D gene. V lost 5 bases to trimming and J lost 0 bases, with 5 bases between them. This CDR3 region has 12 residues. Germline CDR1 reads SEHNR; CDR2 reads FQNEAQ (reference sequence). The CDR3 DNA is TGTGCCAGCAGCCGTAGCTCCTACGAGCAGTACTTC. Protein sequence: CASSRSSYEQYF. The variable domain in full, with the rest retrieved from reference TRBV7-9 and TRBJ2-7, is DTGVSQNPRHKITKRGQNVTFRCDPISEHNRLYWYRQTLGQGPEFLTYFQNEAQLEKSRLLSDRFSAERPKGSFSTLEIQRTEQGDSAMYLCASSRSSYEQYFGPGTRLTVT.

This chain's CDR3 is CASSLRYGGGGETQYF. The CDR3 nucleotides are TGCGCCAGCAGCCTTCGGTATGGGGGGGGAGGGGAGACCCAGTACTTC. The V call is TRBV4-1, the J call TRBJ2-5; TRBD2 aligns across 7 bases. Trimming at V came to 4 bases and at J to 5 bases, leaving 13 bases not matched to a gene. This CDR3 is built from 16 residues. Looked up from germline, CDR1 is MGHRA and CDR2 is YSYEKL.

V gene TRBV2 combines with J gene TRBJ2-1; D not resolved. Looked up from germline, CDR1 is SNHLY and CDR2 is FYNNEI. V lost 6 bases to trimming and J lost 4 bases, with 7 bases between them. The CDR3 length is 12 residues. The chain's CDR3 is CASRGPYNEQFF. CDR3 in DNA: TGTGCCAGCAGAGGACCTTACAATGAGCAGTTCTTC. Together with reference TRBV2 and TRBJ2-1, the CDR3 gives the full variable domain: EPEVTQTPSHQVTQMGQEVILRCVPISNHLYFYWYRQILGQKVEFLVSFYNNEISEKSEIFDDQFSVERPDGSNFTLKIRSTKLEDSAMYFCASRGPYNEQFFGPGTRLTVL.

This clone was observed a single time. The chain couples TRBV13 to TRBJ1-6; no clear D gene. Trimming took 0 bases from V and 14 from J, leaving 11 bases between them. The CDR3 extends over 13 amino acids. Germline loops: CDR1 PRHDT, CDR2 FYEKMQ (reference sequence). The CDR3 loop reads CASSLGRGSALHF. CDR3 nucleotides: TGTGCCAGCAGCTTAGGGCGGGGATCAGCCCTCCACTTT. Looking up the rest from reference TRBV13 and TRBJ1-6 gives the full variable domain: AAGVIQSPRHLIKEKRETATLKCYPIPRHDTVYWYQQGPGQDPQFLISFYEKMQSDKGSIPDRFSAQQFSDYHSELNMSSLELGDSALYFCASSLGRGSALHFGNGTRLTVT.

CDR3 coding DNA: TGTGCCACGACTCGACAGAATTCGGGTGGCTACACCTTC. Amino acid sequence: CATTRQNSGGYTF. The V call is TRBV2, the J call TRBJ1-2, with D possibly matching TRBD1 (5 bases). The V end lost 10 bases, the J end lost 7 bases, and 19 bases lay between the germline ends. Germline values: CDR1 SNHLY, CDR2 FYNNEI. CDR3 length: 13 residues.

The chain carries TRBV6-1 and TRBJ2-1; D call uncertain. The CDR3 has 14 residues. V was shortened by 7 bases and J by 4 bases, with 14 bases between the two germline ends. CDR1 is MNHNS and CDR2 is SASEGT in the germline V gene. The CDR3 protein is CASIPAREYNEQFF. The CDR3 DNA reads TGTGCCAGCATTCCGGCTCGCGAATACAATGAGCAGTTCTTC.

J is TRBJ2-3 and V is TRBV27; unclear D gene. CDR1 MNHEY and CDR2 SMNVEV come from the germline V gene (reference sequence). The CDR3 extends over 13 amino acids. Trimming left V 5 bases short and J 1 base short, with 7 bases between. CDR3 protein: CASSTYRTDTQYF. CDR3 nucleotides: TGTGCCAGCAGTACCTATCGCACAGATACGCAGTATTTT.

This chain joins TRBV6-5 and TRBJ2-2, with D perhaps TRBD1 (5 bases). CDR1 is MNHEY and CDR2 is SVGAGI in the germline V gene. Trimming stripped 0 bases from V and 4 bases from J, with 6 bases between. CDR3 length equals 14 residues. CDR3 residues: CASSYSQATGELFF. The CDR3 DNA follows: TGTGCCAGCAGTTACTCACAGGCCACCGGGGAGCTGTTTTTT.

This rearrangement joins TRBV5-4 to TRBJ2-3, with 11 positions matching TRBD1. After removal of 3 bases from V and 3 bases from J, the junction contained 3 bases not matched to a gene. The CDR3 is 15 residues long. Germline CDR1 and CDR2: SGHNT and YYREEE (reference sequence). This chain's CDR3 is CASSSGTGGTDTQYF. DNA for the CDR3: TGTGCCAGCAGCTCGGGGACAGGGGGGACAGATACGCAGTATTTT.

The V call is TRBV27, the J call TRBJ2-7, with D perhaps matching TRBD1 (6 bases). This CDR3 spans 14 amino acids. Germline CDR1 is MNHEY and CDR2 is SMNVEV (reference sequence). The V gene lost 9 bases and the J gene lost 2 bases, with 17 bases spanning the gap. The CDR3 protein is CASSSPGHPYEQYF. DNA of the CDR3: TGTGCCAGTTCTTCACCGGGACACCCCTACGAGCAGTACTTC.

J is TRBJ2-2 and V is TRBV27; possible D gene TRBD2, 5 bases. The ends were cut back, 10 bases at V and 7 bases at J, with 19 bases in the middle. This CDR3 region has 14 residues. In germline, CDR1 is MNHEY, CDR2 SMNVEV (reference sequence). The CDR3 region has the DNA TGTGCCACCCGGCGGGTGGTTCAGCACGGGGAGCTGTTTTTT. It yields the protein CATRRVVQHGELFF.